This T cell receptor beta chain was found in a study of cytomegalovirus exposure and HLA in healthy donors. Study information: An earlier analysis found some 120 million unique TCR beta sequences from about 190 million T cells. Within the Caucasian-associated ancestry cluster were more than 75% of the approximately 390 genotyped donors. Study-wide results and caveats: In vitro experiments confirmed that a few CMV-associated chains were specific for CMV antigens. Associated with cytomegalovirus, according to the listing, were 164 TCR beta chains.

Comment on this clone: The antigen is undetermined.

With 60 Vbeta and 13 Jbeta primers, the PCR was carried out. Profiling relied on immunoSEQ multiplex PCR, and the TCRdb table lists in-frame clones only, not all of them. The sample holds 90,000 to 130,000 clones, roughly 86% seen once. CDR3 length: 14 residues. CDR1 is SGHRS and CDR2 is YFSETQ in the germline V gene. V gave up 4 bases and J gave up 4 bases; unmatched junction bases: 4. The origin of this receptor is a man aged 35 to 55 in good health and CMV-seronegative. Sequencing used PBMCs. This sequence joins TRBV5-1 and TRBJ2-7, with 11 bases lining up with TRBD2. The CDR3 reads CASSGSGGVYEQYF. CDR3 sequence (DNA): TGCGCCAGCAGCGGTAGCGGGGGGGTGTACGAGCAGTACTTC.